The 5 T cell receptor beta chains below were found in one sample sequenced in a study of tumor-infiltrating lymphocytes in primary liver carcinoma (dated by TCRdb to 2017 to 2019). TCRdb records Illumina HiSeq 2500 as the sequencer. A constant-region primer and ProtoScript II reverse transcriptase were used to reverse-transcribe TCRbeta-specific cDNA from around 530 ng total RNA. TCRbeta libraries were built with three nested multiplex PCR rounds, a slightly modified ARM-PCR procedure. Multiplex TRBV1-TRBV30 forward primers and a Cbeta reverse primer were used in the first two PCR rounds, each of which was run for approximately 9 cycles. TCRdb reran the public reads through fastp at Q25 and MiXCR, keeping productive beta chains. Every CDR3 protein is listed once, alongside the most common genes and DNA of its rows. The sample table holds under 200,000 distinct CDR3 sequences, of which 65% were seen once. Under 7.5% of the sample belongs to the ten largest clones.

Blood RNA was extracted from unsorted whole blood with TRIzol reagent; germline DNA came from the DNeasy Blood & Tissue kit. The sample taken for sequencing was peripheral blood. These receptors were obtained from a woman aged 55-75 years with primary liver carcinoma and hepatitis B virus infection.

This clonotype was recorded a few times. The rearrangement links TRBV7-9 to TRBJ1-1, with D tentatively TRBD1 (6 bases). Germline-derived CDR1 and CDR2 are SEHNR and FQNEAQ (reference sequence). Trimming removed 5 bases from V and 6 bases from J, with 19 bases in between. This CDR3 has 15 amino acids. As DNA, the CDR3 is TGTGCCAGCAGCGACAATAGGGGGTGGACAGCTGAAGCTTTCTTT. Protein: CASSDNRGWTAEAFF.

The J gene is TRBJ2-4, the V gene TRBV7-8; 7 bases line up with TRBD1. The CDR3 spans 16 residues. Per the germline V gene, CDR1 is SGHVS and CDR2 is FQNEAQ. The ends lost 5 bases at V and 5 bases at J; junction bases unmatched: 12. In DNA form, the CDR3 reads TGTGCCAGCAGCCAAATTCCAGGACAGGATCAAAACATTCAGTACTTC. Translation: CASSQIPGQDQNIQYF. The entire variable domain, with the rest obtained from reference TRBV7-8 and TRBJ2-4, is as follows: GAGVSQSPRYKVAKRGQDVALRCDPISGHVSLFWYQQALGQGPEFLTYFQNEAQLDKSGLPSDRFFAERPEGSVSTLKIQRTQQEDSAVYLCASSQIPGQDQNIQYFGAGTRLSVL.

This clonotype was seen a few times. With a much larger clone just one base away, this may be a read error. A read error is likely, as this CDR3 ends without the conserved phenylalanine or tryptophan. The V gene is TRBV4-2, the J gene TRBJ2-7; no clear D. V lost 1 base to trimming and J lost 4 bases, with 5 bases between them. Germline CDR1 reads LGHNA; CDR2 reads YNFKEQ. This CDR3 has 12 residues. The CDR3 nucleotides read TGTGCCAGCAGCCAAGTGGGATACGAGCAGTACCTC. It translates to CASSQVGYEQYL.

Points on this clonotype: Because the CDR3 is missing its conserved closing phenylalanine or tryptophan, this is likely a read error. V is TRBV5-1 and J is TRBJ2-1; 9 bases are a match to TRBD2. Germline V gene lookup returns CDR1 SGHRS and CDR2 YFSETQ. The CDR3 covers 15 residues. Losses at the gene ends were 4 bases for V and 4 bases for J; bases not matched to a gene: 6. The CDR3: CASSHRLAEYNEQFL. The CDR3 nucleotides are TGCGCCAGCAGCCATCGACTAGCGGAGTACAATGAGCAGTTCCTC.

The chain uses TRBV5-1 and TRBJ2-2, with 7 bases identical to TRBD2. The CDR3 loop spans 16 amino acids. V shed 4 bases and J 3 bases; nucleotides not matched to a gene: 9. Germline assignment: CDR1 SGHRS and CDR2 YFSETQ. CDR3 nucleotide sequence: TGCGCCAGCAGCCAGCAACCGGGACTACACACCGGGGAGCTGTTTTTT. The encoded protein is CASSQQPGLHTGELFF.